These 29 T cell receptor beta chains were sequenced from one sample in a study of T-cell reconstitution after alpha-beta-depleted transplantation in children. Construction of the TCRbeta library involved unique molecular identifiers. From the PCR reads, TCRdb called clonotypes with MiXCR, one entry per CDR3 protein. The table has 350,000 to 450,000 distinct CDR3 sequences, roughly 20% seen once. Sequenced material: PBMCs from the stem cell graft donor, taken from the stem cell graft. The receptor source for this set is a human donor who donated a stem cell graft to a child with acute myeloid leukemia.

This clonotype was seen more than once but under ten times. CDR3 amino acids: CASSDVLGGELFF. For the CDR3, the DNA is TGTGCCAGCAGTGATGTGTTAGGCGGGGAGCTGTTTTTT. The rearrangement uses TRBV2 and TRBJ2-2; D is unresolved. CDR1 is SNHLY and CDR2 is FYNNEI in the germline V gene. The CDR3 has 13 amino acids. Trimming pared 3 bases from V and 7 bases from J, leaving 9 bases between.

This clonotype was seen many times. The rearrangement joins TRBV25-1 to TRBJ2-1; 11 nucleotides agree with TRBD1. Germline assignment: CDR1 MGHDK and CDR2 SYGVNS. The CDR3 loop spans 15 amino acids. V was clipped by 4 bases and J by 4 bases; unmatched bases: 3. The CDR3 is CASSGDRGMYNEQFF. The CDR3 nucleotides are TGTGCCAGCAGTGGGGACAGGGGGATGTACAATGAGCAGTTCTTC.

The chain uses TRBV28 and TRBJ2-2; unclear D gene. Per the germline V gene, CDR1 is MDHEN and CDR2 is SYDVKM. The CDR3 covers 12 residues. V was trimmed by 6 bases and J by 3 bases, leaving 5 bases between them. The DNA for the CDR3 is TGTGCCAGCAGGGCTTACACCGGGGAGCTGTTTTTT. Its protein product is CASRAYTGELFF.

This clonotype was observed many times. The chain is built from TRBV20-1 and TRBJ2-7; 7 bases match TRBD1. V lost 6 bases, J lost 4 bases, and 9 bases stayed unmatched. Looked up from germline, CDR1 is DFQATT and CDR2 is SNEGSKA (reference sequence). The CDR3 runs 13 residues. CDR3 in amino acids: CSAEPGQKYEQYF. Written as DNA, the CDR3 is TGCAGTGCCGAACCGGGACAGAAATACGAGCAGTACTTC.

This clonotype was detected ten times or more. The genes are TRBV24-1 and TRBJ2-3; 7 bases agree with TRBD2. Unmatched junction bases numbered 7, after V lost 5 bases and J lost 3 bases. Looked up from germline, CDR1 is KGHDR and CDR2 is SFDVKD. This CDR3 spans 15 amino acids. Here the CDR3 DNA reads TGTGCCACCAGTGGGACGGGAGGCGGGACAGATACGCAGTATTTT. Encoded protein: CATSGTGGGTDTQYF.

The chain combines TRBV4-2 with TRBJ1-1, with TRBD1 as a possible D gene (6 bases). Between the trimmed V and J ends, which lost 0 bases and 6 bases, there was a span of 17 bases. CDR1 LGHNA and CDR2 YNFKEQ come from the germline V gene. This CDR3 comprises 16 residues. CDR3 nucleotides: TGTGCCAGCAGCCAAGAGGGCGGACAGTTGGGGGCTGAAGCTTTCTTT. The encoded protein is CASSQEGGQLGAEAFF.

The chain combines TRBV3-1 with TRBJ1-1; D gene unclear. Trimming shortened V by 3 bases and J by 6 bases, and 14 bases separated the two germline ends. This CDR3 spans 14 amino acids. CDR1 and CDR2 (germline): LGHDT, YNNKEL (reference sequence). For the CDR3, the DNA is TGTGCCAGCAGCCAGGGAGGGATAATGGCTGAAGCTTTCTTT. It translates to CASSQGGIMAEAFF.

The genes are TRBV11-2 and TRBJ2-4; D is ambiguous. Germline CDR1 and CDR2: SGHAT and FQNNGV. CDR3 size: 14 residues. Trimming shortened V by 6 bases and J by 0 bases, and 9 bases separated the two germline ends. The CDR3 is CASSNGLAKNIQYF. The CDR3 DNA sequence: TGTGCCAGCAGTAACGGATTAGCCAAAAACATTCAGTACTTC.

This clonotype has only a few counts. The J gene is TRBJ2-7, the V gene TRBV18, with D perhaps given as TRBD1 or TRBD2 (5 bases each). This CDR3 has 16 residues. V lost 3 bases and J lost 1, with 16 bases in between. Germline CDR1 and CDR2: KGHSH and LQKENI. The CDR3 DNA reads TGTGCCAGCTCACCGGATCGGGGCCGCGGGTCCTACGAGCAGTACTTC. This codes for CASSPDRGRGSYEQYF.

This clonotype has a handful of counts. V usage is TRBV10-3 and J usage is TRBJ2-6, with 7 bases lining up with TRBD2. Germline CDR1 and CDR2: ENHRY and SYGVKD. The CDR3 length is 21 residues. V was clipped by 4 bases and J by 2 bases; unmatched bases: 20. The DNA of the CDR3 is TGTGCCATCAGTGCATTTAATAGCGGGTCCAGGGCTAAACCTGGGGCCAACGTCCTGACTTTC. It specifies CAISAFNSGSRAKPGANVLTF.

This clonotype was counted between two and nine times. The chain recombines TRBV12-3 or TRBV12-4 with TRBJ2-7; D is perhaps TRBD2 (6 bases). The V and J ends lost 5 bases and 2 bases respectively, with 7 bases between them. The CDR3 runs 12 residues. CDR3 sequence reads: CASSGRPYEQYF. In nucleotides, the CDR3 is TGTGCCAGCAGTGGGAGGCCCTACGAGCAGTACTTC.

This clonotype came up many times. The chain is built from TRBV9 and TRBJ2-1, with TRBD2 identical over 8 bases. Per the germline V gene, CDR1 is SGDLS and CDR2 is YYNGEE. V was clipped by 0 bases and J by 3 bases; unmatched bases: 8. The CDR3 is made up of 17 amino acids. The DNA of the CDR3 is TGTGCCAGCAGCGTAGCTAGGTCGGGAGGGTTCTACAATGAGCAGTTCTTC. Translation gives CASSVARSGGFYNEQFF.

Ten or more counts support this clonotype. This chain links TRBV6-2 or TRBV6-3 with TRBJ2-2; D remains unclear. The CDR3 length is 13 residues. V was trimmed by 3 bases and J by 3 bases, leaving 5 bases between them. Germline V gene sequence: CDR1 MNHEY, CDR2 SVGEGT. The CDR3, as DNA: TGTGCCAGCAGTTATAAGGACACCGGGGAGCTGTTTTTT. It yields the protein CASSYKDTGELFF.

V is TRBV4-1 and J is TRBJ2-3; 8 nucleotides agree with TRBD2. CDR1 MGHRA and CDR2 YSYEKL come from the germline V gene. The length of the CDR3 is 15 residues. After removal of 1 base from V and 6 bases from J, the junction contained 6 bases not matched to a gene. The CDR3 DNA reads TGCGCCAGCAGCCAAGTAGGACTAGCAGCCGATACGCAGTATTTT. Translating it yields CASSQVGLAADTQYF.

This chain connects TRBV7-2 to TRBJ2-7, with TRBD1 matching 7 bases. The CDR3 covers 14 residues. The trim removed 5 bases at V and 4 bases at J, leaving 8 bases unmatched. Germline V gene data show CDR1 as SGHTA and CDR2 as FQGNSA. CDR3 DNA: TGTGCCAGCAGCCGACGACAGGGCGGATACGAGCAGTACTTC. It is translated as CASSRRQGGYEQYF.

This clonotype was recorded many times. This chain links TRBV7-6 with TRBJ1-1, with D uncertain. This CDR3 has 12 residues. V lost 2 bases and J lost 5, with 6 bases in between. CDR1 SGHVS and CDR2 FNYEAQ come from the germline V gene. The CDR3 region has the DNA TGTGCCAGCAGCTTAAGTGGTACTGAAGCTTTCTTT. It codes for CASSLSGTEAFF.

This clonotype was observed a few times. The chain employs TRBV13 and TRBJ2-7, with D unclear. CDR3 length: 12 amino acids. The germline gives CDR1 PRHDT, CDR2 FYEKMQ (reference sequence). The V end lost 2 bases, the J end lost 2 bases, and 4 bases lay between the germline ends. CDR3 loop: CASSLLPYEQYF. The DNA of the CDR3 is TGTGCCAGCAGCTTACTTCCCTACGAGCAGTACTTC.

V and J are TRBV3-1 and TRBJ2-5; possible D gene TRBD1, 6 bases. Germline CDR1 LGHDT, CDR2 YNNKEL (reference sequence). With 5 bases removed from V and 5 bases from J, the gap between germline ends came to 12 bases. The CDR3 length is 13 residues. The CDR3 reads CASSGMGAETQYF. The CDR3 nucleotides read TGTGCCAGCAGCGGAATGGGGGCCGAGACCCAGTACTTC.

This clonotype showed up many times. V is TRBV6-5 and J is TRBJ1-2; 9 nucleotides line up with TRBD1. The CDR3 is made up of 14 amino acids. Germline-derived CDR1 and CDR2 are MNHEY and SVGAGI. V lost 4 bases and J lost 2; bases outside the gene matches: 2. The CDR3 reads CASSSGTGNYGYTF. The DNA of the CDR3 is TGTGCCAGCAGTTCCGGGACAGGGAACTATGGCTACACCTTC.

This clonotype was picked up many times. The V and J genes are TRBV12-3 or TRBV12-4 and TRBJ2-3; TRBD2 aligns across 9 bases. Trimming at V came to 7 bases and at J to 2 bases, leaving 4 bases not matched to a gene. The CDR3 contains 14 residues. In DNA form, the CDR3 reads TGTGCCAGCAAGACTAGCGGATACACAGATACGCAGTATTTT. Protein: CASKTSGYTDTQYF.

In this sample, this clonotype turned up many times. This rearrangement joins TRBV12-3 or TRBV12-4 to TRBJ1-2, with 10 bases aligning to TRBD1. V dropped 6 bases and J dropped 4; count of bases not matched to a gene: 5. This CDR3 spans 14 amino acids. The CDR3 DNA is TGTGCCAGCAGCGGGACAGGGGTTGCCTATGGCTACACCTTC. It encodes CASSGTGVAYGYTF.

The V gene is TRBV6-5, the J gene TRBJ1-1; TRBD1 might be the D (5 bases). Trimming took 1 base from V and 0 from J, leaving 12 bases between them. The CDR3 contains 16 residues. Per the germline V gene, CDR1 is MNHEY and CDR2 is SVGAGI. Written as DNA, the CDR3 is TGTGCCAGCAGTTACTTTCCCGGGACGGTGAACACTGAAGCTTTCTTT. Translating it yields CASSYFPGTVNTEAFF.

This CDR3 is CSVFRQGGPNTEAFF. The CDR3 coding sequence is TGCAGCGTGTTCAGACAGGGTGGCCCGAACACTGAAGCTTTCTTT. The chain recombines TRBV29-1 with TRBJ1-1; 7 bases fit TRBD1. This CDR3 is built from 15 residues. Germline CDR1 reads SQVTM; CDR2 reads ANQGSEA. Trimming cost V 6 bases and J 1 base; bases outside gene matches: 11. The variable domain in full, with the rest retrieved from reference TRBV29-1 and TRBJ1-1, is SAVISQKPSRDICQRGTSLTIQCQVDSQVTMMFWYRQQPGQSLTLIATANQGSEATYESGFVIDKFPISRPNLTFSTLTVSNMSPEDSSIYLCSVFRQGGPNTEAFFGQGTRLTVV.

This chain joins TRBV12-3 or TRBV12-4 and TRBJ2-7; no reliable D call. The CDR3 runs 11 residues. Trimming removed 3 bases from V and 6 bases from J, with 6 bases in between. CDR3 bases: TGTGCCAGCAGTTTCGGAGCCGAGCAGTACTTC. Translated: CASSFGAEQYF.

For the CDR3, the DNA is TGTGCCAGCTTAGGCCCGCTGAACACTGAAGCTTTCTTT. Protein product: CASLGPLNTEAFF. The chain employs TRBV18 and TRBJ1-1; D uncertain. The CDR3 length is 13 residues. Germline CDR1 and CDR2: KGHSH and LQKENI. Trimming left V 7 bases short and J 0 bases short, with 9 bases between.

The rearrangement links TRBV7-9 to TRBJ2-4; D possibly corresponds to TRBD1 (7 bases). This CDR3 has 16 residues. V shed 2 bases and J shed 6 bases, with 17 bases lying between them. Germline CDR1 is SEHNR and CDR2 is FQNEAQ (reference sequence). This chain's CDR3 is CASSLPRGQTLNIQYF. The DNA for the CDR3 is TGTGCCAGCAGCTTACCGCGGGGACAGACTTTAAACATTCAGTACTTC.

The gene calls are TRBV7-9 and TRBJ2-1; D not resolved. The germline gives CDR1 SEHNR, CDR2 FQNEAQ (reference sequence). The CDR3 runs to 13 residues. V was cut by 5 bases and J by 5 bases, with 10 bases left in between. The CDR3 coding sequence is TGTGCCAGCAGCGGAATTGAAGACAATGAGCAGTTCTTC. Protein sequence: CASSGIEDNEQFF.

The chain carries TRBV19 and TRBJ2-6; 7 nucleotides match TRBD1. The CDR3 spans 16 residues. Germline CDR1 LNHDA, CDR2 SQIVND (reference sequence). The junction had 5 bases not matched to a gene; V was cut back by 6 bases and J by 0 bases. In DNA form, the CDR3 reads TGTGCCAGTAGCTTAGGGGGCCCCTCTGGGGCCAACGTCCTGACTTTC. It specifies CASSLGGPSGANVLTF.

This clonotype was observed many times. The V and J genes are TRBV12-3 or TRBV12-4 and TRBJ2-1, with TRBD1 matching 10 bases. This CDR3 is 16 amino acids long. V lost 5 bases to trimming and J lost 2 bases; unmatched junction nucleotides: 6. For the CDR3, the DNA is TGTGCCAGCAGTCCTTCCGGGACAGGGGCCTACAATGAGCAGTTCTTC. Translation: CASSPSGTGAYNEQFF.